These T cell receptor beta chains were read from a single sample in a study of blood T cell repertoires in COVID-19. Clones were sequenced by immunoSEQ multiplex PCR, and TCRdb holds only the in-frame ones, with some missing. The sample has 300,000 to 400,000 clones, around 86% seen once. Sequenced input: peripheral blood. The source of these receptors is a man in his fifties or sixties with active or convalescent COVID-19. CDR3s leave out the opening cysteine and the closing phenylalanine or tryptophan. Fields, in order: CDR3 protein, V gene, J gene, D gene, CDR3 length. D genes are given only for firm matches.

ASSLFASGSYEQY,TRBV5-1,TRBJ2-7,TRBD2,13
ASSLSSGTQTQY,TRBV5-1,TRBJ2-5,TRBD2,12
ASSPLGTSGIRNAGELF,TRBV7-3,TRBJ2-2,TRBD2,17
ASSPRQVYSNQPQH,TRBV28,TRBJ1-5,-,14
ASSWREGRSSGYT,TRBV6-5,TRBJ1-2,-,13
ASSLARTGTGGYT,TRBV5-1,TRBJ1-2,TRBD1,13
SVGGSGVYGNTIY,TRBV29-1,TRBJ1-3,-,13
SVEDSGGPWVSGANVLT,TRBV29-1,TRBJ2-6,TRBD2,17
ASSLVGRETQY,TRBV12-3/TRBV12-4,TRBJ2-5,-,11
ASSLSRTGGYGYT,TRBV3-1/TRBV3-2,TRBJ1-2,TRBD1,13
ASSTPPGQTSYEQY,TRBV19,TRBJ2-7,-,14
ASSLRGNTEAF,TRBV9,TRBJ1-1,-,11
ASRRQADGYT,TRBV6-6,TRBJ1-2,-,10
ASSSPRGDRGKLF,TRBV19,TRBJ1-4,TRBD1,13
ASSGTGTGAEKLF,TRBV5-1,TRBJ1-4,TRBD1,13
ASSIGRGNEQF,TRBV19,TRBJ2-1,TRBD1,11